The source of this T cell receptor beta chain is a study of PD-1 blockade in classical Hodgkin lymphoma. All patients relapsed after autologous stem cell transplantation, and brentuximab vedotin exposure varied. In regard to this clone: Its specificity is unknown.

Study-level results: Researchers reported that CD4+ TCR diversity, though not CD8+, rose significantly by C4D1. At baseline, newly diagnosed patients reportedly showed less TCR diversity than healthy donors.

Germline V lookup: CDR1 SEHNR, CDR2 FQNEAQ (reference sequence). The CDR3 sequence is 16 residues long. Trimming left V 1 base short and J 5 bases short, with 14 bases between. Measured with immunoSEQ multiplex PCR; TCRdb has only the in-frame clones, and not every one. Of around 24,000 clones listed, approximately 64% were seen once; the top ten hold roughly 10%. This sample comprised peripheral blood mononuclear cells (PBMCs), obtained before the second cycle of nivolumab. The V call is TRBV7-9, the J call TRBJ1-4; a weak D match, TRBD1 (5 bases). The receptor was isolated from a human donor with classical Hodgkin lymphoma. The CDR3 loop is CASSLDRQLINEKLFF. The DNA of the CDR3 is TGTGCCAGCAGCTTAGATAGACAGCTGATAAATGAAAAACTGTTTTTT. Drawing the rest from reference TRBV7-9 and TRBJ1-4, the complete variable domain is DTGVSQNPRHKITKRGQNVTFRCDPISEHNRLYWYRQTLGQGPEFLTYFQNEAQLEKSRLLSDRFSAERPKGSFSTLEIQRTEQGDSAMYLCASSLDRQLINEKLFFGSGTQLSVL.